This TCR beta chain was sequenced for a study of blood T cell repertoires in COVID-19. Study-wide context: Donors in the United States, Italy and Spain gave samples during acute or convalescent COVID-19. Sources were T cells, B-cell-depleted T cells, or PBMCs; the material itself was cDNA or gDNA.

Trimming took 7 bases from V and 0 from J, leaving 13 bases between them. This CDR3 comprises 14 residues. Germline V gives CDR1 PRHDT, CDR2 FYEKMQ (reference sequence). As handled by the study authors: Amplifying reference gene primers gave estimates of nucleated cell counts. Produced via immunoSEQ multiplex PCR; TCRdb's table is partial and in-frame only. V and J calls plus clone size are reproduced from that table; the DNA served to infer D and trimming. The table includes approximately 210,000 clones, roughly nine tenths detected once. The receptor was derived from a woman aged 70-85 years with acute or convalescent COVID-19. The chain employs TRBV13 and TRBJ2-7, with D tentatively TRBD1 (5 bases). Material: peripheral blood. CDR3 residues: CASTSRVSSYEQYF. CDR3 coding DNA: TGTGCCAGCACCTCCAGGGTTAGCTCCTACGAGCAGTACTTC.